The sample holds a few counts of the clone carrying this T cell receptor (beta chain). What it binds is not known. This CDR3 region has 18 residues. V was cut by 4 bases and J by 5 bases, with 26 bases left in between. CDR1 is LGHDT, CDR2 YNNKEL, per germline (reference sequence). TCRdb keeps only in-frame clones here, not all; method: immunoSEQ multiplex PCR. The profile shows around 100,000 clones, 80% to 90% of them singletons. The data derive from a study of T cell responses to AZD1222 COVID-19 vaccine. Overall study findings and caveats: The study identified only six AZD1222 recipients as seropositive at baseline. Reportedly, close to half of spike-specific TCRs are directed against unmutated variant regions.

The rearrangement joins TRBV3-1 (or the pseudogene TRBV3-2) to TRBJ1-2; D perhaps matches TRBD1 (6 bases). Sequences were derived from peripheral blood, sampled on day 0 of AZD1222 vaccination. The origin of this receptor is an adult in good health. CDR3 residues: CASSPGRDTLNFGYGYTF. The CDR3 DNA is TGTGCCAGCAGCCCAGGTAGGGACACCTTAAACTTCGGGTATGGCTACACCTTC.